Listed below are T cell receptor beta chains from one sample, sequenced in a study of shared clonotypes between healthy human individuals. Clones were read by immunoSEQ multiplex PCR, and TCRdb kept only the in-frame ones, dropping some. The data show fewer than 3 million clones, about nine tenths seen once. Specimen: naive CD4+ T cells from PBMCs. The receptors stem from a man aged 18 to 29 in good health. Some clones in this sample may be carry-over from other donors' samples. CDR3s include the opening cysteine and the closing phenylalanine or tryptophan. The D gene is left open where the match is weak. Clone size is given for some rows only: seen once, a few or many times, or a class if the clone is expanded.

j_call | clone_size | d_call | cdr3_length | v_call | cdr3_aa | cdr3_nt
TRBJ2-5 | NA | TRBD2 | 14 | TRBV11-2 | CASRPILAIETQYF | TGTGCCAGCAGGCCCATACTAGCGATAGAGACCCAGTACTTC
TRBJ1-5 | NA | TRBD1 | 14 | TRBV19 | CASSLTGRNQPQHF | TGTGCCAGTAGTTTGACAGGGCGGAATCAGCCCCAGCATTTT
TRBJ1-1 | NA | NA | 16 | TRBV5-4 | CASSHPGLGLSTEAFF | TGTGCCAGCAGCCACCCAGGACTGGGGCTCAGCACTGAAGCTTTCTTT
TRBJ2-5 | NA | NA | 14 | TRBV9 | CASSVTSRGETQYF | TGTGCCAGCAGCGTGACTAGTCGGGGAGAGACCCAGTACTTC
TRBJ2-7 | NA | TRBD2 | 14 | TRBV10-3 | CAIGAGAPNYEQYF | TGTGCCATCGGTGCGGGAGCGCCCAACTACGAGCAGTACTTC
TRBJ2-1 | NA | NA | 13 | TRBV27 | CASRRDFYNEQFF | TGTGCCAGCAGACGGGACTTCTACAATGAGCAGTTCTTC
TRBJ2-7 | once | NA | 16 | TRBV2 | CASSESSRTPPYEQYF | TGTGCCAGCAGTGAAAGTAGTAGGACGCCTCCCTACGAGCAGTACTTC
TRBJ2-3 | once | NA | 16 | TRBV2 | CASSVLGEASTDTQYF | TGTGCCAGCAGTGTTCTGGGGGAGGCTAGCACAGATACGCAGTATTTT
TRBJ1-1 | NA | NA | 11 | TRBV2 | CASSVATKAFF | TGTGCCAGCAGTGTAGCCACTAAAGCTTTCTTT
TRBJ2-1 | once | TRBD1 | 15 | TRBV2 | CASKGDRGSYNEQFF | TGTGCCAGCAAGGGTGACAGGGGCTCCTACAATGAGCAGTTCTTC
TRBJ2-3 | NA | TRBD1 | 16 | TRBV11-3 | CASSRITGGSTDTQYF | TGTGCCAGCAGCCGTATTACAGGGGGAAGCACAGATACGCAGTATTTT
TRBJ1-2 | NA | NA | 12 | TRBV18 | CASSTGNYGYTF | TGTGCCAGCTCAACCGGGAATTATGGCTACACCTTC
TRBJ1-2 | NA | TRBD1 | 14 | TRBV5-1 | CASRAIGGPGGYTF | TGCGCCAGCAGAGCGATAGGGGGCCCGGGAGGCTACACCTTC
TRBJ2-7 | NA | NA | 11 | TRBV28 | CASRGTAEWYF | TGTGCCAGCAGGGGCACGGCAGAATGGTACTTC
TRBJ1-3 | NA | NA | 12 | TRBV9 | CASSVGGGDIYF | TGTGCCAGCAGCGTAGGAGGAGGAGACATATATTTT
TRBJ2-7 | NA | TRBD1 | 14 | TRBV4-2 | CASSQEDRAYEQYF | TGTGCCAGCAGCCAGGAGGACAGGGCCTACGAGCAGTACTTC
TRBJ1-1 | NA | NA | 17 | TRBV4-1 | CASSQDRTATSNTEAFF | TGCGCCAGCAGCCAAGATAGGACAGCGACATCGAACACTGAAGCTTTCTTT
TRBJ2-7 | NA | NA | 14 | TRBV27 | CARTPTSIPYEQYF | TGTGCCAGAACCCCCACCAGCATACCCTACGAGCAGTACTTC
TRBJ2-1 | NA | NA | 13 | TRBV7-3 | CASSLRAGVEQFF | TGTGCCAGCAGCTTAAGGGCAGGTGTTGAGCAGTTCTTC
TRBJ2-1 | NA | NA | 14 | TRBV29-1 | CSVVRGYSYNEQFF | TGCAGCGTTGTTAGGGGGTACTCCTACAATGAGCAGTTCTTC
TRBJ1-5 | once | NA | 15 | TRBV18 | CASSPKQGPRQPQHF | TGTGCCAGCTCACCAAAACAGGGACCGCGACAGCCCCAGCATTTT
TRBJ1-5 | few | NA | 12 | TRBV19 | CASSISIQPQHF | TGTGCCAGTAGTATCTCCATTCAGCCCCAGCATTTT
TRBJ2-5 | NA | TRBD2 | 20 | TRBV27 | CASSLRGKRGLAGVGETQYF | TGTGCCAGCAGTTTAAGGGGTAAAAGGGGACTAGCGGGAGTGGGAGAGACCCAGTACTTC
TRBJ2-3 | NA | NA | 14 | TRBV5-4 | CASSLSLAPDTQYF | TGTGCCAGCAGCTTGTCGCTAGCGCCAGATACGCAGTATTTT
TRBJ2-7 | NA | NA | 12 | TRBV10-3 | CAISEVGYEQYF | TGTGCCATCAGTGAAGTGGGATACGAGCAGTACTTC
TRBJ2-3 | NA | NA | 16 | TRBV7-9 | CASRPWGGVGTDTQYF | TGTGCCAGCAGGCCATGGGGGGGCGTGGGCACAGATACGCAGTATTTT
TRBJ1-5 | NA | TRBD1 | 14 | TRBV18 | CASSLDRGNQPQHF | TGTGCCAGCTCACTCGACAGGGGCAATCAGCCCCAGCATTTT
TRBJ1-2 | NA | NA | 18 | TRBV18 | CASSPGPSLIGGAYGYTF | TGTGCCAGCTCACCCGGACCTTCCTTGATTGGGGGAGCATATGGCTACACCTTC
TRBJ1-1 | NA | NA | 17 | TRBV29-1 | CSVDYRVWAGGHTEAFF | TGCAGCGTTGACTACCGGGTTTGGGCCGGGGGCCACACTGAAGCTTTCTTT
TRBJ2-7 | NA | NA | 13 | TRBV11-3 | CASSLGQDDEQYF | TGTGCCAGCAGCTTAGGACAGGACGACGAGCAGTACTTC
TRBJ2-3 | once | TRBD2 | 16 | TRBV11-3 | CASSVGLADSTDTQYF | TGTGCCAGCAGCGTCGGACTAGCGGATAGCACAGATACGCAGTATTTT
TRBJ2-5 | NA | NA | 14 | TRBV2 | CASSDPQAGKTQYF | TGTGCCAGCAGTGATCCACAGGCCGGAAAGACCCAGTACTTC
TRBJ1-5 | NA | NA | 15 | TRBV27 | CASRTDSYSNQPQHF | TGTGCCAGCAGGACTGACAGCTATAGCAATCAGCCCCAGCATTTT
TRBJ1-3 | NA | NA | 15 | TRBV30 | CAWSAPGGTGVVIYF | TGTGCCTGGAGTGCTCCCGGGGGGACCGGAGTAGTGATATATTTT
TRBJ2-7 | NA | TRBD2 | 13 | TRBV5-1 | CASSLSSGGEQYF | TGCGCCAGCAGCTTGTCTAGCGGAGGGGAGCAGTACTTC
TRBJ1-4 | NA | NA | 16 | TRBV28 | CASSLWQGASNEKLFF | TGTGCCAGCAGTTTATGGCAGGGCGCCTCTAATGAAAAACTGTTTTTT
TRBJ2-3 | NA | NA | 15 | TRBV6-1 | CASSTTGTSTDTQYF | TGTGCCAGCAGTACCACCGGGACTAGCACAGATACGCAGTATTTT
TRBJ2-3 | NA | NA | 15 | TRBV5-1 | CASSVVGDATDTQYF | TGCGCCAGCAGCGTGGTCGGCGACGCCACAGATACGCAGTATTTT
TRBJ1-1 | NA | NA | 12 | TRBV7-9 | CASSLDDREAFF | TGTGCCAGCAGCTTAGATGACCGGGAAGCTTTCTTT
TRBJ1-2 | NA | NA | 12 | TRBV30 | CAWSVTLYGYTF | TGTGCCTGGAGTGTAACGCTCTATGGCTACACCTTC
TRBJ1-1 | NA | NA | 12 | TRBV2 | CASKVPNTEAFF | TGTGCCAGCAAGGTACCGAACACTGAAGCTTTCTTT
TRBJ2-1 | NA | NA | 15 | TRBV2 | CASSDEGGSYNEQFF | TGTGCCAGCAGTGACGAGGGGGGGTCCTACAATGAGCAGTTCTTC
TRBJ1-2 | NA | NA | 14 | TRBV28 | CASRTGRDPYGYTF | TGTGCCAGCAGAACAGGGAGAGACCCCTATGGCTACACCTTC
TRBJ1-2 | NA | NA | 15 | TRBV2 | CASREFGGGGYGYTF | TGTGCCAGCAGAGAGTTTGGAGGTGGGGGGTATGGCTACACCTTC
TRBJ1-5 | NA | NA | 13 | TRBV6-5 | CASSRDGNQPQHF | TGTGCCAGCAGTCGGGACGGGAATCAGCCCCAGCATTTT
TRBJ2-1 | NA | NA | 15 | TRBV7-9 | CASSLWRAKGNEQFF | TGTGCCAGCAGCTTATGGCGTGCGAAGGGGAATGAGCAGTTCTTC
TRBJ1-2 | NA | TRBD1 | 14 | TRBV5-1 | CASSLYVTGGFLTF | TGCGCCAGCAGCTTGTACGTGACAGGGGGCTTCCTAACCTTC
TRBJ2-1 | once | NA | 15 | TRBV6-1 | CASSLGPNHDNEQFF | TGTGCCAGCAGCCTTGGCCCAAACCACGACAATGAGCAGTTCTTC
TRBJ1-1 | NA | NA | 13 | TRBV25-1 | CATGTDLNTEAFF | TGTGCCACCGGGACGGATCTGAACACTGAAGCTTTCTTT
TRBJ2-1 | once | TRBD1 | 13 | TRBV6-5 | CASSLGQGSEQFF | TGTGCCAGCAGTCTGGGACAGGGGTCTGAGCAGTTCTTC
TRBJ2-5 | NA | TRBD2 | 16 | TRBV5-1 | CASSLASGGARETQYF | TGCGCCAGCAGCTTGGCCTCCGGGGGGGCAAGGGAGACCCAGTACTTC
TRBJ2-7 | NA | NA | 14 | TRBV27 | CASSPRAGSYEQYF | TGTGCCAGCAGCCCTCGGGCGGGGTCCTACGAGCAGTACTTC
TRBJ1-5 | NA | NA | 16 | TRBV27 | CASSLLAGQSNQPQHF | TGTGCCAGCAGTTTACTAGCGGGGCAAAGCAATCAGCCCCAGCATTTT
TRBJ1-1 | NA | TRBD1 | 14 | TRBV18 | CASSPTGSGTEAFF | TGTGCCAGCTCCCCGACAGGGTCGGGGACTGAAGCTTTCTTT
TRBJ2-7 | NA | NA | 9 | TRBV27 | CARRAEQYF | TGTGCCAGAAGGGCGGAGCAGTACTTC
TRBJ2-7 | NA | NA | 13 | TRBV29-1 | CSVETRGDYEQYF | TGCAGCGTTGAGACCAGGGGGGATTACGAGCAGTACTTC